This TCR beta chain was identified in a study of T cell responses to AZD1222 COVID-19 vaccine. This clone has only a few counts. The antigen is not known. Regarding the study as a whole: Clonal diversity was possibly underestimated, and white British individuals and females predominated among donors. Only five or six AZD1222 recipients tested seropositive at baseline. Repertoire sampling occurred only after the peak T cell response.

The CDR3 totals 19 residues. The ends were cut back, 1 base at V and 0 bases at J, with 22 bases in the middle. Germline V gene data show CDR1 as SGHDT and CDR2 as YYEEEE. The data were produced by immunoSEQ multiplex PCR, yet TCRdb's version contains in-frame clones alone and is incomplete. The sample holds approximately 100,000 clones, around 86% seen once. The J gene is TRBJ1-1, the V gene TRBV5-6; the D is unclear. This sample comprised peripheral blood, obtained 28 days after the second dose of the MenACWY control vaccine. The source is an adult who received the MenACWY meningococcal vaccine as a control. The CDR3 sequence is CASSLRYAPTRTVNTEAFF. The CDR3 nucleotides read TGTGCCAGCAGCTTGAGGTACGCCCCGACCCGAACCGTGAACACTGAAGCTTTCTTT.